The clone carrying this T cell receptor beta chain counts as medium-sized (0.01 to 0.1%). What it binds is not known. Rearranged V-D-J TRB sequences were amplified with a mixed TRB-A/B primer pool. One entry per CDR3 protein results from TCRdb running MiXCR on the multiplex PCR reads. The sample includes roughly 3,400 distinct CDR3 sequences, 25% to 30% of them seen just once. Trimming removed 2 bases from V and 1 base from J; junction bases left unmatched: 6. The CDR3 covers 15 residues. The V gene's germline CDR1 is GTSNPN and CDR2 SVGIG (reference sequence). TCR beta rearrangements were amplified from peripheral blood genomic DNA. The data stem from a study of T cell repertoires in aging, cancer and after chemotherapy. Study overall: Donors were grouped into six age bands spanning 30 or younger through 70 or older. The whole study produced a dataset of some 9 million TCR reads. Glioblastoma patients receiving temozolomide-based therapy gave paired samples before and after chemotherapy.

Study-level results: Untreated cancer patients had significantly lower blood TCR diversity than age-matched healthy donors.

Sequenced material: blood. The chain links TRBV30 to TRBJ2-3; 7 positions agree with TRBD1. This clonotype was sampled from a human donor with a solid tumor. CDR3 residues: CAWSPRQGRTDTQYF. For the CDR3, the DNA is TGTGCCTGGAGTCCACGACAGGGACGCACAGATACGCAGTATTTT.